A selection of T cell receptor beta chains follows, all from one sample in a study of CD8 T cells in Susac syndrome. Using its own MiXCR run on the immunoSEQ multiplex PCR reads, TCRdb lists one record per CDR3 protein. This sample has approximately 70,000 distinct CDR3 sequences, with approximately 94% found just once. Sequenced: CD8+ T cells from PBMCs. The receptors originated from a human donor with multiple sclerosis. Both conserved end residues are part of each CDR3. Each record gives: clone size, D gene, J gene, V gene, CDR3 DNA, CDR3 protein. A D gene is named only where the DNA matches it firmly. Clone size is given for some rows only: seen once, a few or many times, or a class if the clone is expanded.

clone_size: -; d_call: TRBD1; j_call: TRBJ1-1; v_call: TRBV7-9; cdr3_nt: TGTGCCAGCAGCAACACAGGGGGTGGGACTGAAGCTTTCTTT; cdr3_aa: CASSNTGGGTEAFF
clone_size: -; d_call: -; j_call: TRBJ2-1; v_call: TRBV12-3/TRBV12-4; cdr3_nt: TGTGCCAGCAGTTTACTAGCTTACAATGAGCAGTTCTTC; cdr3_aa: CASSLLAYNEQFF
clone_size: once; d_call: -; j_call: TRBJ1-4; v_call: TRBV28; cdr3_nt: TGTGCCAGCAGTTCCGGGGGAGGGGATGAAAAACTGTTTTTT; cdr3_aa: CASSSGGGDEKLFF
clone_size: -; d_call: -; j_call: TRBJ2-3; v_call: TRBV7-9; cdr3_nt: TGTGCCAGCATCCTCACACAGGGAGCCACAGATACGCAGTATTTT; cdr3_aa: CASILTQGATDTQYF
clone_size: -; d_call: -; j_call: TRBJ2-3; v_call: TRBV4-1; cdr3_nt: TGCGCCAGCAGCCAAGAGGAACCAGATACGCAGTATTTT; cdr3_aa: CASSQEEPDTQYF
clone_size: -; d_call: -; j_call: TRBJ2-7; v_call: TRBV3-1; cdr3_nt: TGTGCCAGCAGCCAAGTAGATTCTACCTACGAGCAGTACTTC; cdr3_aa: CASSQVDSTYEQYF
clone_size: -; d_call: TRBD1; j_call: TRBJ2-5; v_call: TRBV14; cdr3_nt: TGTGCCAGCAGCCACCGGGACAGGGGTAACCAAGAGACCCAGTACTTC; cdr3_aa: CASSHRDRGNQETQYF
clone_size: once; d_call: -; j_call: TRBJ2-3; v_call: TRBV6-4; cdr3_nt: TGTGCCAGCAGTGACTCGTTCTCGGGTACGCAGTATTTT; cdr3_aa: CASSDSFSGTQYF
clone_size: -; d_call: TRBD1; j_call: TRBJ1-1; v_call: TRBV24-1; cdr3_nt: TGTGCCACCAGTCCGACAGGGGCGGCTGAAGCTTTCTTT; cdr3_aa: CATSPTGAAEAFF
clone_size: -; d_call: -; j_call: TRBJ1-5; v_call: TRBV11-1; cdr3_nt: TGTGCCAGCTCCTATTGGGAGGTTCAGCCCCAGCATTTT; cdr3_aa: CASSYWEVQPQHF
clone_size: -; d_call: TRBD1; j_call: TRBJ2-1; v_call: TRBV12-3/TRBV12-4; cdr3_nt: TGTGCCAGCAGTTTGACAGGGGGGTTCGGGAATGAGCAGTTCTTC; cdr3_aa: CASSLTGGFGNEQFF
clone_size: -; d_call: -; j_call: TRBJ1-2; v_call: TRBV29-1; cdr3_nt: TGCAGCGTTGTGGGGACACCGGAATTATCATACGGGGGCTACACCTTC; cdr3_aa: CSVVGTPELSYGGYTF
clone_size: -; d_call: TRBD1; j_call: TRBJ1-1; v_call: TRBV27; cdr3_nt: TGTGCCAGCAGTTTGAAGGGGGCCCCTGGGACTGAAGCTTTCTTT; cdr3_aa: CASSLKGAPGTEAFF
clone_size: -; d_call: -; j_call: TRBJ1-6; v_call: TRBV28; cdr3_nt: TGTGCCAGCAGTTTGTCGGGATCGGCGGGTTCACCCCTCCACTTT; cdr3_aa: CASSLSGSAGSPLHF
clone_size: -; d_call: -; j_call: TRBJ1-1; v_call: TRBV20-1; cdr3_nt: TGCAGTGCCCCAGAGGGGCAGAACCGAATGAACACTGAAGCTTTCTTT; cdr3_aa: CSAPEGQNRMNTEAFF
clone_size: -; d_call: -; j_call: TRBJ2-2; v_call: TRBV12-3/TRBV12-4; cdr3_nt: TGTGCCAGCAGTCCCCCCGCAGGGTCGAACACCGGGGAGCTGTTTTTT; cdr3_aa: CASSPPAGSNTGELFF
clone_size: -; d_call: -; j_call: TRBJ1-6; v_call: TRBV4-3; cdr3_nt: TGCGCCAGCAGCCAAGTTTGGACGCATGAAACCGTAAACCTAAATTCACCCCTCCACTTT; cdr3_aa: CASSQVWTHETVNLNSPLHF
clone_size: -; d_call: TRBD2; j_call: TRBJ2-3; v_call: TRBV9; cdr3_nt: TGTGCCAGCAGCGTCTCGGGGGGATTCACAGATACGCAGTATTTT; cdr3_aa: CASSVSGGFTDTQYF
clone_size: -; d_call: -; j_call: TRBJ2-1; v_call: TRBV24-1; cdr3_nt: TGTGCCACCAGTGATGTCCAGCGACTAAACAATGAGCAGTTCTTC; cdr3_aa: CATSDVQRLNNEQFF
clone_size: -; d_call: -; j_call: TRBJ2-1; v_call: TRBV24-1; cdr3_nt: TGTGCCACCAGTGATGCGGACGGGAATGAGCAGTTCTTC; cdr3_aa: CATSDADGNEQFF
clone_size: -; d_call: TRBD2; j_call: TRBJ2-1; v_call: TRBV6-5; cdr3_nt: TGTGCCAGCAGTTACTCGATAGCGGGGGGCTTCAATGAGCAGTTCTTC; cdr3_aa: CASSYSIAGGFNEQFF
clone_size: once; d_call: TRBD2; j_call: TRBJ2-1; v_call: TRBV5-1; cdr3_nt: TGCGCCAGCAGCTGGCCGCTAGCGGGAGGGTACAATGAGCAGTTCTTC; cdr3_aa: CASSWPLAGGYNEQFF
clone_size: -; d_call: TRBD2; j_call: TRBJ2-1; v_call: TRBV29-1; cdr3_nt: TGCAGCGTTTTAGCGGGTAATTACAATGAGCAGTTCTTC; cdr3_aa: CSVLAGNYNEQFF
clone_size: -; d_call: TRBD1; j_call: TRBJ1-2; v_call: TRBV27; cdr3_nt: TGTGCCAGCAGGGCGACAGGGGGCTATGGCTACACCTTC; cdr3_aa: CASRATGGYGYTF
clone_size: -; d_call: -; j_call: TRBJ2-7; v_call: TRBV5-1; cdr3_nt: TGCGCCAGCAGCTCGACTGAAGCGAGGGAGCAGTACTTC; cdr3_aa: CASSSTEAREQYF
clone_size: -; d_call: -; j_call: TRBJ1-1; v_call: TRBV12-3/TRBV12-4; cdr3_nt: TGTGCCAGCAGTTTAAGGCAGAGTGGGACTGAAGCTTTCTTT; cdr3_aa: CASSLRQSGTEAFF
clone_size: -; d_call: -; j_call: TRBJ2-7; v_call: TRBV6-1; cdr3_nt: TGTGCCTCTGGGCTAGTAGCCTCCTACGAGCAGTACTTC; cdr3_aa: CASGLVASYEQYF
clone_size: -; d_call: TRBD2; j_call: TRBJ2-1; v_call: TRBV7-8; cdr3_nt: TGTGCCAGCAGCCCGTGGGTAGCGGGAGGAAGCAATGAGCAGTTCTTC; cdr3_aa: CASSPWVAGGSNEQFF
clone_size: -; d_call: -; j_call: TRBJ2-3; v_call: TRBV9; cdr3_nt: TGTGCCAGCAGCGCACCGACTAGTAGCACAGATACGCAGTATTTT; cdr3_aa: CASSAPTSSTDTQYF
clone_size: -; d_call: -; j_call: TRBJ2-5; v_call: TRBV14; cdr3_nt: TGTGCCAGCAGCCAAGGAAAGGGAAGAGAGACCCAGTACTTC; cdr3_aa: CASSQGKGRETQYF
clone_size: once; d_call: -; j_call: TRBJ1-2; v_call: TRBV9; cdr3_nt: TGTGCCAGCAGCGTAACTCCCCGGGACGGTACTAATGAAGCTGGCTACACCTTC; cdr3_aa: CASSVTPRDGTNEAGYTF
clone_size: -; d_call: -; j_call: TRBJ2-5; v_call: TRBV4-1; cdr3_nt: TGCGCCAGCAGCCAAGAGGCGCAGGGGATTTTGGAGACCCAGTACTTC; cdr3_aa: CASSQEAQGILETQYF
clone_size: -; d_call: TRBD2; j_call: TRBJ2-1; v_call: TRBV29-1; cdr3_nt: TGCAGCGTTGAGGGACTAGCGCCCAGCTCCTACAATGAGCAGTTCTTC; cdr3_aa: CSVEGLAPSSYNEQFF
clone_size: -; d_call: -; j_call: TRBJ2-7; v_call: TRBV15; cdr3_nt: TGTGCCACCAGCAGAGTGGCGGATCCTTCCTACGAGCAGTACTTC; cdr3_aa: CATSRVADPSYEQYF
clone_size: -; d_call: -; j_call: TRBJ1-2; v_call: TRBV19; cdr3_nt: TGTGCCAGTAGTCCCGAGGGTGGCCACTATGGCTACACCTTC; cdr3_aa: CASSPEGGHYGYTF
clone_size: -; d_call: -; j_call: TRBJ1-2; v_call: TRBV30; cdr3_nt: TGTGCCTGGAGTCGGGGAGTTGGGGATGGCTACACCTTC; cdr3_aa: CAWSRGVGDGYTF
clone_size: -; d_call: TRBD1; j_call: TRBJ1-6; v_call: TRBV30; cdr3_nt: TGTGCCTGGACGACAGGGGTAGGAAATAATTCACCCCTCCACTTT; cdr3_aa: CAWTTGVGNNSPLHF
clone_size: -; d_call: -; j_call: TRBJ2-1; v_call: TRBV4-1; cdr3_nt: TGCGCCAGCAGCCAAGTACTCAACTCCTACAATGAGCAGTTCTTC; cdr3_aa: CASSQVLNSYNEQFF
clone_size: -; d_call: TRBD2; j_call: TRBJ2-5; v_call: TRBV29-1; cdr3_nt: TGCAGCGTTGAAAGATCTAGCGGACGACAAGAGACCCAGTACTTC; cdr3_aa: CSVERSSGRQETQYF
clone_size: -; d_call: -; j_call: TRBJ1-5; v_call: TRBV15; cdr3_nt: TGTGCCACCAGCAGAGATCTCAGTCAGCCCCAGCATTTT; cdr3_aa: CATSRDLSQPQHF
clone_size: -; d_call: -; j_call: TRBJ2-1; v_call: TRBV28; cdr3_nt: TGTGCCAGCAGACCGCCCCCCTACAATGAGCAGTTCTTC; cdr3_aa: CASRPPPYNEQFF
clone_size: -; d_call: -; j_call: TRBJ1-2; v_call: TRBV12-3/TRBV12-4; cdr3_nt: TGTGCCAGCAGTTTGGGTGGGGTTACCTCTTCGTCCAACTATGGCTACACCTTC; cdr3_aa: CASSLGGVTSSSNYGYTF
clone_size: -; d_call: TRBD2; j_call: TRBJ2-3; v_call: TRBV7-9; cdr3_nt: TGTGCCAGCAGCCCACTCGGACTAGCGTCGGATACGCAGTATTTT; cdr3_aa: CASSPLGLASDTQYF
clone_size: -; d_call: TRBD2; j_call: TRBJ2-3; v_call: TRBV5-6; cdr3_nt: TGTGCCAGCAGCTGGGAGGGAACAGATACGCAGTATTTT; cdr3_aa: CASSWEGTDTQYF
clone_size: once; d_call: TRBD1; j_call: TRBJ1-2; v_call: TRBV19; cdr3_nt: TGTGCCAGTAGTATAGATAGCACAGGGGGCGCGGATGGCTACACCTTC; cdr3_aa: CASSIDSTGGADGYTF
clone_size: -; d_call: -; j_call: TRBJ1-2; v_call: TRBV7-9; cdr3_nt: TGTGCCAGCAGCTTCGACAGCAACTATGGCTACACCTTC; cdr3_aa: CASSFDSNYGYTF
clone_size: -; d_call: -; j_call: TRBJ2-1; v_call: TRBV5-4; cdr3_nt: TGTGCCAGCAGCTTAACAGGTCACAATGAGCAGTTCTTC; cdr3_aa: CASSLTGHNEQFF
clone_size: -; d_call: -; j_call: TRBJ2-5; v_call: TRBV16; cdr3_nt: TGTGCCAGCAGCGTGGACAGATACCAAGAGACCCAGTACTTC; cdr3_aa: CASSVDRYQETQYF